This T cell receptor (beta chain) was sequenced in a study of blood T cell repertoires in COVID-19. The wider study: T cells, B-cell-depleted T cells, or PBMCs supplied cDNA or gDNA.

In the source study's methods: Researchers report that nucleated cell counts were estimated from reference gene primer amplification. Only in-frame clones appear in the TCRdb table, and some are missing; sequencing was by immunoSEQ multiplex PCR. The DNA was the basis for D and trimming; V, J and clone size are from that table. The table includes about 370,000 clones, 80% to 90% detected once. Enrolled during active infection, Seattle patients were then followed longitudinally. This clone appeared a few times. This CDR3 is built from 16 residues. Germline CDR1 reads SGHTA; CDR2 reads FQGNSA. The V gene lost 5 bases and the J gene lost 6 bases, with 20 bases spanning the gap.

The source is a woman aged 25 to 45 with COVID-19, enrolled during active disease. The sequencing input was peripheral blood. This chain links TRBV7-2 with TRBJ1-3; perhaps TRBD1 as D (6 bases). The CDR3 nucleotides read TGTGCCAGCAGCGCCAGAACAGGGTCTGGGGCAAACACCATATATTTT. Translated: CASSARTGSGANTIYF.